This TCR beta chain was profiled in a study of T-cell reconstitution after alpha-beta-depleted transplantation in children. Unique molecular identifiers were built into the TCRbeta library. One entry per CDR3 protein, called by TCRdb with MiXCR from the PCR reads. The repertoire includes 190,000 or so distinct CDR3 sequences, around 7% of them detected once, and around 2.7% sits in the top ten. Losses at the gene ends were 4 bases for V and 0 bases for J; bases not matched to a gene: 11. This CDR3 region has 18 residues. Germline-derived CDR1 and CDR2 are MNHEY and SVGEGT. This clonotype was observed many times.

The sample in question was PBMCs from the stem cell graft donor, obtained from the stem cell graft. V usage is TRBV6-2 or TRBV6-3 and J usage is TRBJ2-4, with 8 bases lining up with TRBD1. The receptor was isolated from a human donor who donated a stem cell graft to a child with Wiskott-Aldrich syndrome. The chain's CDR3 is CASSFNGTGSIAKNIQYF. The DNA of the CDR3 is TGTGCCAGCAGTTTTAACGGGACAGGCTCAATAGCCAAAAACATTCAGTACTTC.